The clone carrying this T cell receptor (beta chain) has only a few counts. Its matching antigen is unknown. This CDR3 region has 19 residues. Germline lookup yields CDR1 SGHRS and CDR2 YFSETQ. After removal of 1 base from V and 5 bases from J, the junction contained 15 bases not matched to a gene. The entry originates in a study of T cell repertoires in cytomegalovirus infection. TCRdb independently ran MiXCR on the reads; one entry per CDR3 protein. Altogether about 830,000 distinct CDR3 sequences are present, approximately 29% being singletons, with the ten largest covering 12%. Sequences were derived from cultured CD8+ T cells from PBMCs, sampled from culture after CMV antigen stimulation. The chain carries TRBV5-1 and TRBJ2-5; the match to TRBD1 covers 12 bases. The sequence was obtained from a human donor in good health (CMV status not recorded). Some clones in this sample may be carry-over from other donors' samples. CDR3 amino acids: CASSLRWDRGRLEGETQYF. The DNA for the CDR3 is TGCGCCAGCAGCTTGCGCTGGGACAGGGGGCGCTTAGAGGGGGAGACCCAGTACTTC.